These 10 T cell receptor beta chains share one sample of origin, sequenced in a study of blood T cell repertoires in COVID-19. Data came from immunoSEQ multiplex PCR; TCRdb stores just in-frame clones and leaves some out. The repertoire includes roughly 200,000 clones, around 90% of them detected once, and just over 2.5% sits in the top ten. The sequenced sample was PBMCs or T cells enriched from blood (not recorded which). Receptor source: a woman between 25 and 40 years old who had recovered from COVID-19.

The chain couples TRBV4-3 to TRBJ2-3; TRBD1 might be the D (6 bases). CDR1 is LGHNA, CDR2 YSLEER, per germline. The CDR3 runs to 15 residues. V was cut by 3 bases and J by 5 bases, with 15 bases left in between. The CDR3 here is CASSHTGSRGDTQYF. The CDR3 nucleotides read TGCGCCAGCAGCCATACAGGGTCCCGGGGAGATACGCAGTATTTT.

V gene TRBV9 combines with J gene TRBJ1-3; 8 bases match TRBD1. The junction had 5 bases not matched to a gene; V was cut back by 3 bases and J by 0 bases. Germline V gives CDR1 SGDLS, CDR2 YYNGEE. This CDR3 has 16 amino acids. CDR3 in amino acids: CASSAWTGSSGNTIYF. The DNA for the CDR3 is TGTGCCAGCAGCGCCTGGACAGGGAGCTCTGGAAACACCATATATTTT.

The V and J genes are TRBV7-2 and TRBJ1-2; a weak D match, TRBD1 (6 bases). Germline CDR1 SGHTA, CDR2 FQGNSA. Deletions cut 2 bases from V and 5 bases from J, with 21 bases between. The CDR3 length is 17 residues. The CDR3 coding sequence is TGTGCCAGCAGCTTATACCCGAGGGGGGGAGCGACATATGGCTACACCTTC. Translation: CASSLYPRGGATYGYTF.

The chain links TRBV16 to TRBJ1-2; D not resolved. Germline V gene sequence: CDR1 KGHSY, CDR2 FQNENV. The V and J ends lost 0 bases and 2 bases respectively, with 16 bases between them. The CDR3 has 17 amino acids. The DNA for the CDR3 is TGTGCCAGCAGCCAATCGAGGGCAGGCCCGGGGAACTATGGCTACACCTTC. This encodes CASSQSRAGPGNYGYTF.

CDR3 residues: CASSTDRNGYTF. The CDR3, as DNA: TGTGCCAGCAGCACTGACAGGAATGGCTACACCTTC. The rearrangement links TRBV7-9 to TRBJ1-2, with D possibly matching TRBD1 (6 bases). V was shortened by 5 bases and J by 6 bases, with 10 bases between the two germline ends. The CDR3 is 12 amino acids. The V gene's germline CDR1 is SEHNR and CDR2 FQNEAQ (reference sequence). Variable domain in full (rest from reference TRBV7-9 and TRBJ1-2): DTGVSQNPRHKITKRGQNVTFRCDPISEHNRLYWYRQTLGQGPEFLTYFQNEAQLEKSRLLSDRFSAERPKGSFSTLEIQRTEQGDSAMYLCASSTDRNGYTFGSGTRLTVV.

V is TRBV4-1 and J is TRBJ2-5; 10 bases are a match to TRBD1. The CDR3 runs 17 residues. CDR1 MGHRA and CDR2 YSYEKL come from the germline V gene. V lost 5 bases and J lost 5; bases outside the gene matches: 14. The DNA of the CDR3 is TGCGCCAGCAGCTTAAGCGGACGGACAGGGGGTTTGGAGACCCAGTACTTC. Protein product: CASSLSGRTGGLETQYF.

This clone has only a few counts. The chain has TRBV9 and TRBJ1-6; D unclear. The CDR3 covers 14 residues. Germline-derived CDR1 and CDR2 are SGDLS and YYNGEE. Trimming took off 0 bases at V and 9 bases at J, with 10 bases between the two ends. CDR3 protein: CASSVVPLLSPLHF. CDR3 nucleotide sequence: TGTGCCAGCAGCGTAGTTCCCCTACTTTCACCCCTCCACTTT.

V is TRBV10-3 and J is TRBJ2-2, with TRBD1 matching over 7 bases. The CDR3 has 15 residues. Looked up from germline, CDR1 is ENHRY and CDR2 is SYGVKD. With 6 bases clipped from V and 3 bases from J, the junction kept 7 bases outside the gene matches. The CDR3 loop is CAIRPGTDDTGELFF. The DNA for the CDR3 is TGTGCCATCAGGCCCGGGACAGACGACACCGGGGAGCTGTTTTTT.

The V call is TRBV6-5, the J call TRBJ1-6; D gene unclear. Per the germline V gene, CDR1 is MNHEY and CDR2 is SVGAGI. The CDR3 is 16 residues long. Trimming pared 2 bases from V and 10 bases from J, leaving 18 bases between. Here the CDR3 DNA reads TGTGCCAGCAGTTACGGCGGAACCGAAGGAGGATCACCCCTCCACTTT. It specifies CASSYGGTEGGSPLHF.

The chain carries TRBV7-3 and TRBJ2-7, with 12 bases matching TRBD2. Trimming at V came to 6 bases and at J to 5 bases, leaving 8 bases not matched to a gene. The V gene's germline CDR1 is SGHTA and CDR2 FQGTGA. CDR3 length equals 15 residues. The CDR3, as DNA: TGTGCCAGCAGGCCTAGCGGGGGGGCCGGCCACGAGCAGTACTTC. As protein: CASRPSGGAGHEQYF.